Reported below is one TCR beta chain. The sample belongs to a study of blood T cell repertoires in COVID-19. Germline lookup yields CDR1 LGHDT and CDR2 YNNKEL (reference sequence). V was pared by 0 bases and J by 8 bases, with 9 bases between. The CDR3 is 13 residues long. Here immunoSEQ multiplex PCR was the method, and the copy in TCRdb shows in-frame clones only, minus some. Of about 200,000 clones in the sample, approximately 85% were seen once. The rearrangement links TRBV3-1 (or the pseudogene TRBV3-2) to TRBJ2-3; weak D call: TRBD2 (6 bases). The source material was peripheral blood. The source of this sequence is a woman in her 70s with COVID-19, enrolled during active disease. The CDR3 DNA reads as TGTGCCAGCAGCCAAGATCTAGCGAGTACGCAGTATTTT. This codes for CASSQDLASTQYF.